This T cell receptor (beta chain) derives from a study of blood T cell repertoires in COVID-19 (dated by TCRdb to the early 2020s). Broadly, across the study: Samples from collaborators originated in the United States, Italy and Spain and spanned both the acute and convalescent phases of COVID-19. The prospective study material was composed of cDNA or gDNA derived from T cells, B-cell-depleted T cells, or PBMCs. The dataset comprised deeply sampled blood TCRbeta repertoires from subjects exposed to, actively infected with, or recovered from COVID-19. A freely available public database, intended as a resource for researchers studying the immune response to SARS-CoV-2, is where the repertoires were released. The samples were drawn from the first 160 participants of the ongoing ImmuneRACE study and from some 1,300 subjects provided by 6 global collaborators. A de-identified subject ID, COVID-19 status, age in years and sex were almost always included in the sample metadata. HLA class I and class II types, where available, came from metadata supplied by the sample provider rather than from assay-based typing.

The immunoSEQ Assay, a bias-controlled multiplex PCR, was used to amplify TCRbeta CDR3 regions from genomic DNA. The authors' pipeline ran thus. Nucleated cell counts per sample were estimated from amplification of reference gene primers within the assay. To quantify the absolute abundance of each unique TCRbeta CDR3 rearrangement, sequence reads were collapsed and filtered. For each sample, productive Simpson clonality was calculated as the square root of Simpson's diversity index over productive rearrangements. TCRdb provides this immuneACCESS table in a form limited to in-frame rearrangements. Some clones are lacking; in checked studies, under half of them reflect an unresolved V gene, and why the rest are absent is not known. V, J and clone size reflect that table, while D and trimming were determined from the DNA. The sample profile shows about 170,000 clones; around 82% of them were found once. The ten largest account for 11% of the sample.

The research as a whole found: How much clinical and demographic metadata was included differed by source and by participant, and the metadata was provided uncurated.

Note on this clone: The antigen it binds to is not known. No base quality values were provided; no much bigger clone lies one nucleotide off.

Trimming at the junction amounts to 0 bases on V and 5 bases on J, and the germline ends lie 17 bases apart. Based on the germline V gene, the CDR1 and CDR2 sequences are SGHRS and YFSETQ. Spanning cysteine to phenylalanine, the CDR3 consists of 17 amino acids. The DNA shown is the 51-base CDR3, in frame from base 1. Each collaborating institution followed its own protocols to collect whole blood in K2EDTA tubes. For TCRbeta analysis, collaborators shipped samples as frozen whole blood, isolated PBMCs, or DNA extracted from either of those sample types. This receptor chain uses TRBV5-1 and TRBJ2-2, with TRBD2 as a weak D call on 6 bases. This TCR was recovered from a man in his sixties or seventies with active or convalescent COVID-19. The source material was peripheral blood. CDR3 protein: CASSLVASKAGTGELFF. The DNA is TGCGCCAGCAGCTTGGTGGCGAGTAAAGCGGGTACCGGGGAGCTGTTTTTT.